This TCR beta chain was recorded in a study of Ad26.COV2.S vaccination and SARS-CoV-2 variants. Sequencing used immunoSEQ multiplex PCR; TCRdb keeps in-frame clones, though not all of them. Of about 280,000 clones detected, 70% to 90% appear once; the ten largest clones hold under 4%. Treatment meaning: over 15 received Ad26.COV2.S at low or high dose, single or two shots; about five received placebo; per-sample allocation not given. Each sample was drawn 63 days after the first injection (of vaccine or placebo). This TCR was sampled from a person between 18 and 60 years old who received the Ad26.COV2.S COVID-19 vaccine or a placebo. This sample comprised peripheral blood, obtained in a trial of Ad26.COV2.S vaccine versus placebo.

CDR3 sequence (DNA): TGTGCCAGCAGCCAACGGGGGGCTGGAAACACCATATATTTT. It codes for CASSQRGAGNTIYF. This chain links TRBV3-1 (or the pseudogene TRBV3-2) with TRBJ1-3, with TRBD1 as a possible D gene (5 bases). This CDR3 is built from 14 residues. Trimming removed 2 bases from V and 2 bases from J, with 7 bases in between. Germline CDR1 LGHDT, CDR2 YNNKEL (reference sequence).